The TCR beta chain described here comes from a study of blood T cells in healthy people across ages. The people who gave samples were healthy Caucasians from Russia, aged about 6 to 100. Using a J-beta primer mix together with a sample-barcoded 5' primer, a second PCR was run for roughly 7 to 12 cycles. Every sample produced at least 2.5 million CDR3-containing paired-end reads. TCRdb used MiXCR to reprocess the 5' RACE reads, holding one entry per CDR3 protein. The sample carries over 1.5 million distinct CDR3 sequences, less than 50% recorded once. This clonotype was seen more than once but under ten times. J lost 14 bases, V lost 5 bases, and 15 bases had no gene match. Germline loops: CDR1 DFQATT, CDR2 SNEGSKA (reference sequence). The CDR3 loop spans 13 amino acids.

The genes are TRBV20-1 and TRBJ2-1; TRBD2 aligns across 7 bases. This clonotype was sampled from a woman aged 40 to 50 in good health. The sequenced material came from blood. The DNA of the CDR3 is TGCAGTGCTCAAGCGGGGCTGGGGAGGCTGGAGTTCTTC. This encodes CSAQAGLGRLEFF.